The 23 T cell receptor beta chains listed next were all sequenced from one sample in a study of blood T cell repertoires in COVID-19. TCRdb's copy holds only in-frame clones and misses some; the assay was immunoSEQ multiplex PCR. The sample consists of some 76,000 clones, about 89% of them appearing once. Sequencing was performed on peripheral blood. The receptors derive from a man aged 55 to 69 with acute or convalescent COVID-19.

The gene calls are TRBV12-3 or TRBV12-4 and TRBJ2-2; no firm D call. Between the trimmed V and J ends, which lost 7 bases and 4 bases, there was a span of 10 bases. The CDR3 is 13 residues long. CDR3 loop: CASNGAATGELFF. CDR3 sequence (DNA): TGTGCCAGCAATGGCGCGGCCACCGGGGAGCTGTTTTTT.

V gene TRBV6-4 combines with J gene TRBJ1-2; 7 nucleotides align to TRBD1. After removal of 0 bases from V and 4 bases from J, the junction contained 5 bases not matched to a gene. CDR3 size: 15 residues. Germline CDR1 is MRHNA and CDR2 is SNTAGT. As DNA, the CDR3 is TGTGCCAGCAGTGACTCGGGGGACAGTGGCTATGGCTACACCTTC. This codes for CASSDSGDSGYGYTF.

V is TRBV3-1 (or the pseudogene TRBV3-2) and J is TRBJ1-2, with TRBD1 matching 7 bases. CDR3 size: 14 residues. V dropped 4 bases and J dropped 4; count of bases not matched to a gene: 6. Germline CDR1 and CDR2: LGHDT and YNNKEL (reference sequence). This chain's CDR3 is CASSPDRIRYGYTF. CDR3 sequence (DNA): TGTGCCAGCAGCCCGGACAGGATTCGCTATGGCTACACCTTC.

The genes are TRBV11-3 and TRBJ2-3, with 10 bases lining up with TRBD2. The germline V gene has CDR1 SGHNT and CDR2 YENEEA. This CDR3 contains 18 residues. V gave up 0 bases and J gave up 3 bases; unmatched junction bases: 9. CDR3 sequence: CASSLDQLAGFKTDTQYF. In nucleotides, the CDR3 is TGTGCCAGCAGCTTAGACCAACTAGCGGGGTTTAAGACAGATACGCAGTATTTT.

The J gene is TRBJ2-3, the V gene TRBV7-9, with D maybe TRBD2 (6 bases). This CDR3 region has 17 residues. CDR1 and CDR2 from the germline V gene are SEHNR and FQNEAQ (reference sequence). V lost 1 base, J lost 4 bases, and 18 bases lay in between. CDR3 DNA: TGTGCCAGCAGCTTAGGTTCACTAGCAGGCCTCTCAGATACGCAGTATTTT. It encodes CASSLGSLAGLSDTQYF.

This clone was detected only a few times. This sequence joins TRBV9 and TRBJ2-7; weak D call: TRBD1 (6 bases). The CDR3 totals 14 residues. Germline V lookup: CDR1 SGDLS, CDR2 YYNGEE. The V gene lost 4 bases and the J gene lost 0 bases, with 11 bases spanning the gap. Here the CDR3 reads CASSTRDTSYEQYF. CDR3 nucleotide sequence: TGTGCCAGCAGCACCCGGGACACCTCCTACGAGCAGTACTTC.

This chain uses TRBV10-1 with TRBJ2-2; maybe TRBD2 (5 bases). The CDR3 has 14 amino acids. Trimming cost V 5 bases and J 3 bases, with 10 bases left between them. Germline V CDR1 and CDR2: WNHNN, SYGVQD (reference sequence). CDR3 sequence reads: CASSLRAHTGELFF. CDR3 DNA sequence: TGCGCCAGCAGTCTGAGGGCCCACACCGGGGAGCTGTTTTTT.

The rearrangement uses TRBV28 and TRBJ1-4; the D is unclear. Germline-derived CDR1 and CDR2 are MDHEN and SYDVKM. V lost 6 bases and J lost 8, with 19 bases in between. This CDR3 spans 15 amino acids. CDR3 amino acids: CASSGNEHVQEKLFF. The CDR3 nucleotides are TGTGCCAGCAGCGGGAACGAACACGTGCAGGAAAAACTGTTTTTT.

The chain employs TRBV11-2 and TRBJ2-5; D might be TRBD1 (5 bases). V was pared by 1 base and J by 0 bases, with 9 bases between. The germline gives CDR1 SGHAT, CDR2 FQNNGV. This CDR3 has 15 residues. The CDR3 DNA is TGTGCCAGCAGCTTAGGGCAGGGCTACCAAGAGACCCAGTACTTC. This sequence encodes CASSLGQGYQETQYF. Together with reference TRBV11-2 and TRBJ2-5, the CDR3 gives the full variable domain: EAGVAQSPRYKIIEKRQSVAFWCNPISGHATLYWYQQILGQGPKLLIQFQNNGVVDDSQLPKDRFSAERLKGVDSTLKIQPAKLEDSAVYLCASSLGQGYQETQYFGPGTRLLVL.

The chain joins TRBV9 to TRBJ1-2; the D gene is possibly TRBD1 (5 bases). The germline CDR1 and CDR2 sequences are SGDLS and YYNGEE. This CDR3 spans 14 amino acids. V was clipped by 0 bases and J by 2 bases, with 8 bases between them. The CDR3 here is CASSVEGANYGYTF. In DNA form, the CDR3 reads TGTGCCAGCAGCGTAGAAGGGGCCAACTATGGCTACACCTTC.

The chain recombines TRBV27 with TRBJ2-2, with D tentatively TRBD2 (5 bases). This CDR3 spans 17 amino acids. V lost 2 bases to trimming and J lost 4 bases, with 17 bases between them. The germline CDR1 and CDR2 sequences are MNHEY and SMNVEV (reference sequence). CDR3: CASSLRGLGFGTGELFF. CDR3 DNA: TGTGCCAGCAGTTTAAGAGGGCTAGGGTTTGGCACCGGGGAGCTGTTTTTT.

The V gene is TRBV6-2 or TRBV6-3, the J gene TRBJ2-5; 7 bases map to TRBD2. The length of the CDR3 is 15 residues. Germline V gene data show CDR1 as MNHEY and CDR2 as SVGEGT. V gave up 6 bases and J gave up 1 base; unmatched junction bases: 8. CDR3 nucleotides: TGTGCCAGCAGCCCAGCGGGCGGGAGCCAAGAGACCCAGTACTTC. Its translation is CASSPAGGSQETQYF.

The rearrangement joins TRBV29-1 to TRBJ1-2, with 10 bases fitting TRBD1. Germline CDR1 SQVTM, CDR2 ANQGSEA. The junction had 6 bases not matched to a gene; V was cut back by 4 bases and J by 7 bases. The CDR3 contains 13 residues. CDR3 loop: CSVAPGQGFGYTF. For the CDR3, the DNA is TGCAGCGTTGCGCCGGGACAGGGGTTTGGCTACACCTTC.

The chain links TRBV6-5 to TRBJ1-6; D possibly corresponds to TRBD1 (5 bases). This CDR3 spans 14 amino acids. V gave up 8 bases and J gave up 3 bases, with 11 bases separating them. The germline gives CDR1 MNHEY, CDR2 SVGAGI. CDR3 in DNA: TGTGCCAGCCAAGGGGAAAACTATAATTCACCCCTCCACTTT. Protein product: CASQGENYNSPLHF.

The genes are TRBV7-9 and TRBJ1-6; 8 nucleotides align to TRBD1. Germline V gene sequence: CDR1 SEHNR, CDR2 FQNEAQ (reference sequence). The CDR3 covers 14 residues. V trimming: 4 bases; J trimming: 9 bases; junction bases outside the gene matches: 5. The CDR3 DNA sequence: TGTGCCAGCAGCTCGCAGGGGGCGGGTTCACCCCTCCACTTT. This sequence encodes CASSSQGAGSPLHF. The full variable domain, its missing parts supplied by reference TRBV7-9 and TRBJ1-6, is DTGVSQNPRHKITKRGQNVTFRCDPISEHNRLYWYRQTLGQGPEFLTYFQNEAQLEKSRLLSDRFSAERPKGSFSTLEIQRTEQGDSAMYLCASSSQGAGSPLHFGNGTRLTVT.

The rearrangement uses TRBV5-1 and TRBJ2-3; the match to TRBD1 covers 8 bases. V trimming: 0 bases; J trimming: 6 bases; junction bases outside the gene matches: 6. CDR1 is SGHRS and CDR2 is YFSETQ in the germline V gene. The CDR3 contains 15 residues. This CDR3 reads CASSLGRTGSDTQYF. In DNA, the CDR3 is TGCGCCAGCAGCTTGGGCCGGACAGGGTCCGATACGCAGTATTTT.

The rearrangement joins TRBV30 to TRBJ2-7; 7 bases line up with TRBD1. Germline-derived CDR1 and CDR2 are GTSNPN and SVGIG (reference sequence). CDR3 size: 12 residues. The J segment lost 1 base and the V segment lost 3 bases, leaving 0 bases of the junction unmatched. CDR3 sequence reads: CAWRQGSYEQYF. CDR3 sequence (DNA): TGTGCCTGGAGACAGGGGTCCTACGAGCAGTACTTC.

The CDR3 nucleotides are TGCGCCAGCAGCTCACCACAGGGAAGGACAGATACGCAGTATTTT. This encodes CASSSPQGRTDTQYF. V usage is TRBV5-1 and J usage is TRBJ2-3; tentative D call: TRBD1 (6 bases). CDR1 SGHRS and CDR2 YFSETQ come from the germline V gene. CDR3 length equals 15 residues. The V gene lost 3 bases and the J gene lost 3 bases, with 14 bases spanning the gap.

The chain uses TRBV24-1 and TRBJ2-7, with D possibly being TRBD1 (6 bases). The CDR3 totals 13 residues. V was cut by 6 bases and J by 4 bases, with 12 bases left in between. CDR1 KGHDR and CDR2 SFDVKD come from the germline V gene. In nucleotides, the CDR3 is TGTGCCACCAGTAGGGAACAGGGTTACGAGCAGTACTTC. Its translation: CATSREQGYEQYF.

The chain uses TRBV10-1 and TRBJ1-6; TRBD1 matches at 8 bases. From germline, CDR1 is WNHNN and CDR2 SYGVQD (reference sequence). V shed 7 bases and J 8 bases; nucleotides not matched to a gene: 10. This CDR3 has 15 amino acids. CDR3 coding DNA: TGCGCCAGCACCGGAGGGACAGGTAAGGATTCACCCCTCCACTTT. This gives the protein CASTGGTGKDSPLHF.

The rearrangement links TRBV19 to TRBJ1-1, with D hard to call. Trimming shortened V by 6 bases and J by 1 base, and 3 bases separated the two germline ends. Germline assignment: CDR1 LNHDA and CDR2 SQIVND (reference sequence). CDR3 length equals 11 residues. Here the CDR3 DNA reads TGTGCCAGTAGCTGGAACACTGAAGCTTTCTTT. Its protein is CASSWNTEAFF.

V is TRBV5-1 and J is TRBJ2-1, with 7 bases lining up with TRBD2. Trimming removed 5 bases from V and 4 bases from J; junction bases left unmatched: 12. Germline values: CDR1 SGHRS, CDR2 YFSETQ. The CDR3 totals 16 residues. The CDR3 reads CASRGPSSGVYNEQFF. As DNA, the CDR3 is TGCGCCAGCAGGGGTCCAAGCAGCGGGGTATACAATGAGCAGTTCTTC.

The chain links TRBV18 to TRBJ2-6; D perhaps matches TRBD1 (6 bases). V was trimmed by 6 bases and J by 1 base, leaving 13 bases between them. The CDR3 runs 16 residues. Germline-derived CDR1 and CDR2 are KGHSH and LQKENI. Written as DNA, the CDR3 is TGTGCCAGCTCCAACATGCAGGGGTCTGGGGCCAACGTCCTGACTTTC. This translates into CASSNMQGSGANVLTF.